This TCR beta chain was sequenced during a study of shared clonotypes between healthy human individuals. The wider study: For every donor, three CD4 naive, three CD4 memory, two CD8 naive and one CD8 memory plates were used. Points from the study as a whole: At large depth, rarefaction still showed sorted-subset sequencing to be incomplete. Naive subsets tended to show greater estimated richness than memory subsets.

Sequenced by immunoSEQ multiplex PCR; TCRdb stores in-frame clones only, minus some. The table has 700,000 or so clones, around 72% seen once. Germline-derived CDR1 and CDR2 are MNHEY and SVGAGI. This CDR3 region has 14 residues. V was shortened by 4 bases and J by 13 bases, with 22 bases between the two germline ends. On this clone: As yet, its antigen is unknown.

The sequence came from a woman under 40 in good health. The sequenced material came from memory CD4+ T cells sorted from blood. Subset given: CD45RA-negative fraction. V and J are TRBV6-5 and TRBJ1-2; D may be TRBD1 (6 bases). CDR3 amino acids: CASSSSGTSVPGTF. In DNA form, the CDR3 reads TGTGCCAGCAGTTCCAGCGGGACATCCGTTCCAGGCACCTTC.